This T cell receptor beta chain was captured in a study of blood T cell repertoires in COVID-19. Study-wide background: The analysed material was cDNA or gDNA that came from T cells, B-cell-depleted T cells, or PBMCs.

The germline CDR1 and CDR2 sequences are SGHTS and YDEGEE. With V trimmed by 3 bases and J by 2 bases, 8 bases remained unmatched. The CDR3 runs to 16 residues. Original processing methods: Estimates of nucleated cell counts were drawn from the amplification of reference gene primers. Assay used: immunoSEQ multiplex PCR; TCRdb lists only in-frame clones, some missing. The D gene and trimming were derived from the DNA, and the V and J assignments and clone size from that table. This sample yields roughly 520,000 clones, of which approximately 88% are seen a single time; around 1.9% belongs to the top ten. Participant ages covered about 18 to 89 years across around 22 US areas. Before being deemed recovered, Cohort 3 donors had two negative PCRs, clearance, or symptom resolution.

The V and J genes are TRBV5-8 and TRBJ1-5; TRBD1 agrees at 7 bases. The TCR originated in a woman aged 35 to 49 who had recovered from COVID-19. Sample: PBMCs or T cells enriched from blood (not recorded which). The DNA of the CDR3 is TGTGCCAGCAGCTCAACAGGGGTTGGCGGCAATCAGCCCCAGCATTTT. Amino acid sequence: CASSSTGVGGNQPQHF.